This T cell receptor (beta chain) came from a study of blood T cells in healthy people across ages. CDR3 length: 12 amino acids. The V and J ends lost 5 bases and 4 bases, in that order; junction bases with no gene match: 4. CDR1 and CDR2 from the germline V gene are SQVTM and ANQGSEA. Primed by a sample-barcoded 5' primer and a J-beta primer mix, a second PCR proceeded for about 7 to 11 cycles. MiXCR was run by TCRdb on the 5' RACE reads, yielding one entry per CDR3 protein. The sample records fewer than 600,000 distinct CDR3 sequences, about 26% being singletons. These data were likewise used in another study, on T cells of mothers and their children.

Sequencing input: blood. The chain is built from TRBV29-1 and TRBJ1-2; 7 bases line up with TRBD1. The sequence was obtained from a boy aged 2 to 10 in good health. CDR3 amino acids: CSVFGTVYGYTF. In nucleotides, the CDR3 is TGCAGCGTTTTTGGGACAGTCTATGGCTACACCTTC. Drawing the rest from reference TRBV29-1 and TRBJ1-2, the complete variable domain is SAVISQKPSRDICQRGTSLTIQCQVDSQVTMMFWYRQQPGQSLTLIATANQGSEATYESGFVIDKFPISRPNLTFSTLTVSNMSPEDSSIYLCSVFGTVYGYTFGSGTRLTVV.